The clone carrying this TCR beta chain was seen a handful of times. The target antigen is unknown. The entry originates in a study of early T cells in non-severe SARS-CoV-2 infection. Study as a whole: Sequencing of bulk RNA from unsorted whole blood was done, without chain pairing.

Per the germline V gene, CDR1 is SGHAT and CDR2 is FQNNGV. The CDR3 length is 15 residues. Between the trimmed V and J ends, which lost 5 bases and 0 bases, there was a span of 13 bases. Molecules of cDNA were individually given unique molecular identifiers that were attached to them. One entry per CDR3 protein, called by TCRdb with MiXCR from the 5' RACE reads. The top ten clones hold 1% to 1.5% of a sample with tens of thousands of distinct CDR3 sequences, about 11% of them seen once. Study-wide results and caveats: Anti-spike CD8 responses were favored by VDJdb matching, which missed private and CD4 specificities.

The receptor comes from an adult who was a healthcare worker with PCR-confirmed SARS-CoV-2 infection or an uninfected control (not recorded which). The donor label of this sample is uncertain. The sample was whole blood, taken at baseline. The chain recombines TRBV11-2 with TRBJ1-2; possibly TRBD1 for D (5 bases). The CDR3 region has the DNA TGTGCCAGCAGCCCACCGGAGGGGACTAACTATGGCTACACCTTC. Amino acids: CASSPPEGTNYGYTF.